The 8 T cell receptor beta chains presented below share a single source sample, sequenced in a study of blood T cell repertoires in COVID-19. Data came from immunoSEQ multiplex PCR; TCRdb stores just in-frame clones and leaves some out. Here the sample spans 100,000 or so clones, roughly 90% being singletons. The material sequenced was peripheral blood. Receptors originate from a man in his 70s with acute or convalescent COVID-19.

The chain's CDR3 is CASSVSSSYNSPLHF. The CDR3 DNA reads as TGTGCCAGCTCGGTTTCGAGCTCCTATAATTCACCCCTCCACTTT. The V and J genes are TRBV2 and TRBJ1-6; D call uncertain. The CDR3 totals 15 residues. Germline CDR1 reads SNHLY; CDR2 reads FYNNEI. Trimming left V 8 bases short and J 0 bases short, with 11 bases between.

To note about this clone: In the same sample, other DNA sequences code for this CDR3. The J gene is TRBJ1-5, the V gene TRBV18; D might be TRBD1 (5 bases). V lost 3 bases, J lost 5 bases, and 8 bases lay in between. CDR1 and CDR2 (germline): KGHSH, LQKENI. The CDR3 covers 13 residues. The CDR3 region is CASSPDRDQPQHF. In DNA, the CDR3 is TGTGCCAGCTCACCCGACAGAGATCAGCCCCAGCATTTT.

The chain is built from TRBV11-2 and TRBJ2-5; TRBD2 is a possible D gene (7 bases). This CDR3 contains 18 residues. Germline assignment: CDR1 SGHAT and CDR2 FQNNGV. The ends were cut back, 2 bases at V and 5 bases at J, with 24 bases in the middle. CDR3 nucleotides: TGTGCCAGCAGCTTAAGGCCCCTGGGGCGGGGGCCTTGGGAGACCCAGTACTTC. Translated: CASSLRPLGRGPWETQYF.

In its sample, this clone was seen once. The chain links TRBV9 to TRBJ2-7; 7 bases agree with TRBD1. The ends lost 2 bases at V and 3 bases at J; junction bases unmatched: 5. Germline V CDR1 and CDR2: SGDLS, YYNGEE. The length of the CDR3 is 14 residues. The CDR3 is CASSVRDSYYEQYF. The CDR3 region has the DNA TGTGCCAGCAGCGTGAGGGACAGCTACTACGAGCAGTACTTC.

This chain joins TRBV6-5 and TRBJ2-3; 7 nucleotides line up with TRBD2. Germline lookup yields CDR1 MNHEY and CDR2 SVGAGI. With 6 bases clipped from V and 3 bases from J, the junction kept 9 bases outside the gene matches. The CDR3 consists of 15 residues. The CDR3 nucleotides read TGTGCCAGCAGCCCGGGACTACCCGAAACAGATACGCAGTATTTT. The encoded protein is CASSPGLPETDTQYF.

This chain links TRBV7-8 with TRBJ2-7, with TRBD1 identical over 7 bases. Germline CDR1 is SGHVS and CDR2 is FQNEAQ. The J segment lost 2 bases and the V segment lost 4 bases, leaving 2 bases of the junction unmatched. There are 13 residues in the CDR3. The CDR3, as DNA: TGTGCCAGCAGCTCGGACAGGACCTACGAGCAGTACTTC. It is translated as CASSSDRTYEQYF.

V is TRBV24-1 and J is TRBJ2-3; 12 nucleotides match TRBD2. Germline lookup yields CDR1 KGHDR and CDR2 SFDVKD. J gave up 6 bases and V 6 bases, and 9 bases lay outside the gene matches. The CDR3 contains 16 residues. CDR3 coding DNA: TGTGCCACCAGTACTACTAGCGGGAGGCGGTCGGATACGCAGTATTTT. Translation gives CATSTTSGRRSDTQYF.

Comment on this clone: Germline is not matched at one junction end, which may reflect a read error. This sample also contains other DNA sequences that code for the same CDR3. This chain links TRBV11-2 with TRBJ2-7, with 8 bases aligning to TRBD2. Germline V lookup: CDR1 SGHAT, CDR2 FQNNGV. The CDR3 runs to 15 residues. DNA for the CDR3: TGTGCTAGCAGCCCGAAGCGGGAGCTCGCCTACGAGCAGTACTTC. As protein: CASSPKRELAYEQYF.